The clone carrying this T cell receptor (beta chain) was detected once. The antigen remains unidentified. Unmatched junction bases numbered 10, after V lost 8 bases and J lost 0 bases. Germline CDR1 is KGHSH and CDR2 is LQKENI. CDR3 length: 15 amino acids. This specimen comes from a study of cytomegalovirus exposure and HLA in healthy donors. Study results and caveats: Follow-up analysis found HLA locus-dependent TCR association rates, highest for DRB1 and lowest for HLA-C. The authors later linked a missense DCLRE1C variant to TCR beta V- and J-gene trimming. No immune exposure information besides CMV serostatus was available. Excluded were some V segments that proved indistinguishable, including TRBV6-2 and TRBV6-3.

The PCR contained 60 Vbeta and 13 Jbeta primers. Sequencing was performed with immunoSEQ multiplex PCR; in TCRdb, only in-frame clones are kept and a portion is missing. Of roughly 200,000 clones in the sample, around three quarters were seen once. The chain combines TRBV18 with TRBJ2-7, with 7 positions matching TRBD2. The sample consisted of PBMCs. This sequence was found in a woman under 40 in good health and CMV-seropositive. CDR3 sequence reads: CASGAQAGPSYEQYF. As DNA, the CDR3 is TGTGCCAGCGGGGCGCAAGCGGGGCCCTCCTACGAGCAGTACTTC.